This T cell receptor beta chain was recorded in a study of blood T cell repertoires in COVID-19. Overall study: COVID-19 samples, acute and convalescent, were from the United States, Italy and Spain.

The participants were between roughly 18 and 90 years old and came from some 23 US areas. Before they entered the study, exposed participants had met a COVID-19 case within 2 weeks. As originally analysed: Amplification of reference gene primers was used by the study to estimate nucleated cell counts. The table came from immunoSEQ multiplex PCR; TCRdb's copy has only in-frame clones and leaves some out. D and trimming come from the DNA, and the V and J calls and clone size come from that table. The table has 210,000 or so clones, 83% seen once. This CDR3 is 15 amino acids long. V was pared by 4 bases and J by 8 bases, with 19 bases between. Germline assignment: CDR1 SGHAT and CDR2 FQNNGV.

The sample was PBMCs or T cells enriched from blood (not recorded which). The chain carries TRBV11-2 and TRBJ2-3; tentative D call: TRBD1 (5 bases). The receptor comes from a woman between 50 and 59 years old who had been exposed to COVID-19. The CDR3: CASSSDDSSGRTQYF. DNA of the CDR3: TGTGCCAGCAGCTCTGACGACAGTTCAGGGCGTACGCAGTATTTT.